A single sample is the source of the 27 T cell receptor beta chains below, sequenced in a study of technical replicates of blood from a handful of donors. TCRdb's copy holds only in-frame clones and misses some; the assay was immunoSEQ multiplex PCR. This sample yields tens of thousands of clones, of which 81% are seen a single time; roughly 3.7% belongs to the top ten. Input material: PBMCs. Receptor source: a human donor in good health. Some clones in this sample may be carry-over from other donors' samples.

The chain has TRBV11-2 and TRBJ1-4; TRBD1 matches at 8 bases. CDR1 is SGHAT and CDR2 is FQNNGV in the germline V gene. Trimming at V came to 6 bases and at J to 4 bases, leaving 7 bases not matched to a gene. The CDR3 is 15 amino acids. The CDR3 DNA follows: TGTGCCAGCAGGTCCATCAGGGGGCTTAATGAAAAACTGTTTTTT. Translation: CASRSIRGLNEKLFF.

In DNA form, the CDR3 reads TGTGCCAGCAGTGCTAGACAGCCCACAGATACGCAGTATTTT. This gives the protein CASSARQPTDTQYF. This rearrangement joins TRBV5-5 to TRBJ2-3; tentative D call: TRBD1 (5 bases). The CDR3 has 14 amino acids. V was cut by 5 bases and J by 2 bases, with 12 bases left in between. In germline, CDR1 is SGHKS, CDR2 YYEKEE (reference sequence). The full variable domain, completed using reference TRBV5-5 and TRBJ2-3, is DAGVTQSPTHLIKTRGQQVTLRCSPISGHKSVSWYQQVLGQGPQFIFQYYEKEERGRGNFPDRFSARQFPNYSSELNVNALLLGDSALYLCASSARQPTDTQYFGPGTRLTVL.

The chain is built from TRBV29-1 and TRBJ2-5; no clear D gene. CDR3 length: 13 amino acids. Trimming removed 5 bases at V and 2 bases at J, with 12 bases between. The V gene's germline CDR1 is SQVTM and CDR2 ANQGSEA. CDR3 sequence: CSVRQYLQETQYF. In nucleotides, the CDR3 is TGCAGCGTTAGACAATACCTACAAGAGACCCAGTACTTC.

The V and J genes are TRBV18 and TRBJ2-3, with 8 bases that match TRBD2. The V segment lost 0 bases and the J segment 6 bases; nucleotides outside the gene matches: 2. Germline CDR1 KGHSH, CDR2 LQKENI. The CDR3 loop spans 14 amino acids. CDR3 DNA sequence: TGTGCCAGCTCACCACCTAGCGGGGCTGATACGCAGTATTTT. Encoded protein: CASSPPSGADTQYF.

V usage is TRBV4-1 and J usage is TRBJ2-3; D perhaps matches TRBD1 (5 bases). The germline CDR1 and CDR2 sequences are MGHRA and YSYEKL. V lost 1 base to trimming and J lost 2 bases, with 7 bases between them. The CDR3 is made up of 14 amino acids. The CDR3 DNA sequence: TGCGCCAGCAGCCAAGGGACACCCACAGATACGCAGTATTTT. Protein product: CASSQGTPTDTQYF.

V usage is TRBV5-6 and J usage is TRBJ2-7, with TRBD2 as a possible D gene (5 bases). Germline V gives CDR1 SGHDT, CDR2 YYEEEE. Trimming pared 0 bases from V and 7 bases from J, leaving 14 bases between. The CDR3 has 14 amino acids. The CDR3 sequence: CASSLGLLNSEQYF. The CDR3 coding sequence is TGTGCCAGCAGCTTGGGACTATTGAATTCGGAGCAGTACTTC.

This chain uses TRBV7-8 with TRBJ2-7; the D is unclear. V dropped 5 bases and J dropped 7 bases, with 12 bases sitting between them. The CDR3 has 12 residues. CDR1 is SGHVS and CDR2 is FQNEAQ in the germline V gene. The DNA of the CDR3 is TGTGCCAGCAGCCGAGTTCCGCGGGAGCAGTACTTC. It encodes CASSRVPREQYF.

The genes are TRBV5-4 and TRBJ1-1; D not certain. The CDR3 runs to 15 residues. Trimming cost V 4 bases and J 1 base, with 14 bases left between them. Germline values: CDR1 SGHNT, CDR2 YYREEE (reference sequence). This chain's CDR3 is CASSRSLNSNTEAFF. The CDR3 bases are TGTGCCAGCAGCAGATCGCTAAATTCGAACACTGAAGCTTTCTTT.

The chain couples TRBV5-1 to TRBJ2-5, with D perhaps TRBD1 (5 bases). The germline V and J ends were trimmed by 4 bases and 5 bases, with 15 bases remaining between them. CDR1 and CDR2 (germline): SGHRS, YFSETQ. The CDR3 totals 14 residues. CDR3 amino acids: CASSIRGTYETQYF. CDR3 nucleotide sequence: TGCGCCAGCAGCATAAGGGGCACTTATGAGACCCAGTACTTC.

The gene calls are TRBV7-3 and TRBJ2-1; 9 bases are a match to TRBD2. Germline V lookup: CDR1 SGHTA, CDR2 FQGTGA. The V and J ends lost 0 bases and 6 bases, in that order; junction bases with no gene match: 3. The CDR3 length is 15 residues. The CDR3, as DNA: TGTGCCAGCAGCTTAACTAGCGGGGGTTTCAATGAGCAGTTCTTC. Residues: CASSLTSGGFNEQFF. Using reference TRBV7-3 and TRBJ2-1 for the parts outside the CDR3, the full variable domain is GAGVSQTPSNKVTEKGKYVELRCDPISGHTALYWYRQSLGQGPEFLIYFQGTGAADDSGLPNDRFFAVRPEGSVSTLKIQRTERGDSAVYLCASSLTSGGFNEQFFGPGTRLTVL.

This chain uses TRBV6-4 with TRBJ2-3; D possibly corresponds to TRBD2 (5 bases). V was trimmed by 9 bases and J by 5 bases, leaving 18 bases between them. The germline gives CDR1 MRHNA, CDR2 SNTAGT. The CDR3 contains 14 residues. In DNA, the CDR3 is TGTGCCAGTAAACCGGGAACTGAGGGAGATACGCAGTATTTT. Residues: CASKPGTEGDTQYF.

About this clone: Other DNA sequences in the sample encode the same CDR3. This chain joins TRBV30 and TRBJ2-7; D may be TRBD2 (5 bases). The V end lost 6 bases, the J end lost 1 base, and 10 bases lay between the germline ends. The CDR3 runs 12 residues. CDR1 is GTSNPN, CDR2 SVGIG, per germline (reference sequence). In DNA, the CDR3 is TGTGCCTGCCAGGCGGGTTCCTACGAGCAGTACTTC. This translates into CACQAGSYEQYF.

This sequence joins TRBV6-4 and TRBJ2-2, with 8 bases identical to TRBD2. The V and J ends lost 7 bases and 5 bases, in that order; junction bases with no gene match: 3. The CDR3 sequence is 13 residues long. Germline V lookup: CDR1 MRHNA, CDR2 SNTAGT. The CDR3 DNA reads TGTGCCAGCAAAGCGGGAGATACCGGGGAGCTGTTTTTT. The encoded protein is CASKAGDTGELFF.

This clone was seen once. The DNA for the CDR3 is TGTGCCACCCAGACAGGGCGAGGCGGGGAGCTGTTTTTT. Translation gives CATQTGRGGELFF. The V and J genes are TRBV2 and TRBJ2-2, with 7 bases fitting TRBD1. Germline V gives CDR1 SNHLY, CDR2 FYNNEI. CDR3 length: 13 amino acids. With V trimmed by 10 bases and J by 7 bases, 9 bases remained unmatched.

This clone was observed once. The chain links TRBV6-1 to TRBJ2-1; D gene unclear. The CDR3 is 14 residues long. Trimming stripped 3 bases from V and 5 bases from J, with 11 bases between. Germline loops: CDR1 MNHNS, CDR2 SASEGT. The CDR3 sequence: CASSDSERNNEQFF. CDR3 sequence (DNA): TGTGCCAGCAGTGATTCTGAGCGCAACAATGAGCAGTTCTTC.

The rearrangement links TRBV19 to TRBJ2-5, with D maybe TRBD1 (6 bases). The CDR3 length is 13 residues. Per germline, CDR1 LNHDA and CDR2 SQIVND (reference sequence). V lost 6 bases and J lost 4, with 12 bases in between. CDR3 protein: CASSQGPPETQYF. CDR3 in DNA: TGTGCCAGTAGCCAGGGGCCACCAGAGACCCAGTACTTC. Looking up the rest from reference TRBV19 and TRBJ2-5 gives the full variable domain: DGGITQSPKYLFRKEGQNVTLSCEQNLNHDAMYWYRQDPGQGLRLIYYSQIVNDFQKGDIAEGYSVSREKKESFPLTVTSAQKNPTAFYLCASSQGPPETQYFGPGTRLLVL.

The V gene is TRBV29-1, the J gene TRBJ2-7, with D possibly matching TRBD2 (5 bases). Per germline, CDR1 SQVTM and CDR2 ANQGSEA. The CDR3 runs to 14 residues. The germline V and J ends were trimmed by 7 bases and 1 base, with 17 bases remaining between them. CDR3 amino acids: CSAGGPGNSYEQYF. In DNA, the CDR3 is TGCAGCGCAGGCGGGCCGGGGAATTCCTACGAGCAGTACTTC.

V and J are TRBV29-1 and TRBJ1-2; no clear D gene. The germline gives CDR1 SQVTM, CDR2 ANQGSEA. Trimming pared 2 bases from V and 1 base from J, leaving 8 bases between. The CDR3 extends over 13 amino acids. The CDR3 coding sequence is TGCAGCGTTGAAACGGAGGGTAACTATGGCTACACCTTC. It translates to CSVETEGNYGYTF.

The rearrangement uses TRBV5-4 and TRBJ1-2; D uncertain. This CDR3 has 13 amino acids. Trimming removed 4 bases from V and 6 bases from J, with 13 bases in between. Germline CDR1 reads SGHNT; CDR2 reads YYREEE (reference sequence). The CDR3 sequence is CASSPLPRDGYTF. CDR3 nucleotides: TGTGCCAGCAGCCCCCTCCCGAGAGATGGCTACACCTTC.

J is TRBJ2-7 and V is TRBV5-8, with D tentatively TRBD2 (5 bases). Germline CDR1 is SGHTS and CDR2 is YDEGEE. The CDR3 is made up of 11 amino acids. V was cut by 4 bases and J by 7 bases, with 9 bases left in between. This CDR3 is CASSNRGEQYF. As DNA, the CDR3 is TGTGCCAGCAGCAACCGCGGGGAGCAGTACTTC.

The chain uses TRBV7-6 and TRBJ2-4; D possibly corresponds to TRBD1 (6 bases). CDR3 length equals 14 residues. The germline V gene has CDR1 SGHVS and CDR2 FNYEAQ. V gave up 1 base and J gave up 8 bases, with 12 bases separating them. As DNA, the CDR3 is TGTGCCAGCAGCTTAGGGGCCAGGGGAGACATTCAGTACTTC. This gives the protein CASSLGARGDIQYF.

The chain couples TRBV6-6 to TRBJ1-1; tentative D call: TRBD1 (5 bases). Germline loops: CDR1 MNHNY, CDR2 SVGAGI (reference sequence). Trimming removed 7 bases at V and 5 bases at J, with 20 bases between. The CDR3 covers 15 residues. The CDR3 loop is CASKGSARGRTEAFF. The DNA for the CDR3 is TGTGCCAGCAAGGGGTCAGCCCGGGGGAGAACTGAAGCTTTCTTT.

The rearrangement uses TRBV29-1 and TRBJ2-5; TRBD1 agrees at 10 bases. CDR1 and CDR2 from the germline V gene are SQVTM and ANQGSEA. Unmatched junction bases numbered 7, after V lost 7 bases and J lost 2 bases. The CDR3 contains 14 residues. The CDR3 bases are TGCAGCGGAAGGGACAGGGGCCCTCAAGAGACCCAGTACTTC. The encoded protein is CSGRDRGPQETQYF.

Points on this clone: Other DNA sequences of this sample code for an identical CDR3. CDR3 sequence: CSVEGRGRNYGYTF. In DNA, the CDR3 is TGCAGCGTTGAAGGCAGGGGGCGGAACTATGGCTACACCTTC. This chain uses TRBV29-1 with TRBJ1-2; TRBD1 agrees at 8 bases. Unmatched junction bases numbered 3, after V lost 1 base and J lost 2 bases. CDR1 and CDR2 (germline): SQVTM, ANQGSEA. The CDR3 runs 14 residues.

The chain uses TRBV2 and TRBJ1-1, with TRBD1 identical over 9 bases. Trimming cost V 6 bases and J 3 bases; bases outside gene matches: 5. This CDR3 is 14 amino acids long. Germline V gene lookup returns CDR1 SNHLY and CDR2 FYNNEI. CDR3 nucleotides: TGTGCCAGCAGCTCTACAGGGGGCCACACTGAAGCTTTCTTT. This codes for CASSSTGGHTEAFF.

The chain links TRBV18 to TRBJ2-7; 8 bases are a match to TRBD2. In germline, CDR1 is KGHSH, CDR2 LQKENI. The trim removed 5 bases at V and 6 bases at J, leaving 6 bases unmatched. The CDR3 is 13 amino acids. CDR3 sequence reads: CASSTSGRSEQYF. CDR3 bases: TGTGCCAGCTCAACTAGCGGCAGGTCCGAGCAGTACTTC.

The chain couples TRBV5-1 to TRBJ1-6; 9 bases match TRBD1. The CDR3 totals 16 residues. V trimming: 4 bases; J trimming: 10 bases; junction bases outside the gene matches: 12. Germline V lookup: CDR1 SGHRS, CDR2 YFSETQ. CDR3 amino acids: CASSPYSTGGLSPLHF. The DNA for the CDR3 is TGCGCCAGCAGCCCCTATTCGACAGGGGGTTTATCACCCCTCCACTTT.